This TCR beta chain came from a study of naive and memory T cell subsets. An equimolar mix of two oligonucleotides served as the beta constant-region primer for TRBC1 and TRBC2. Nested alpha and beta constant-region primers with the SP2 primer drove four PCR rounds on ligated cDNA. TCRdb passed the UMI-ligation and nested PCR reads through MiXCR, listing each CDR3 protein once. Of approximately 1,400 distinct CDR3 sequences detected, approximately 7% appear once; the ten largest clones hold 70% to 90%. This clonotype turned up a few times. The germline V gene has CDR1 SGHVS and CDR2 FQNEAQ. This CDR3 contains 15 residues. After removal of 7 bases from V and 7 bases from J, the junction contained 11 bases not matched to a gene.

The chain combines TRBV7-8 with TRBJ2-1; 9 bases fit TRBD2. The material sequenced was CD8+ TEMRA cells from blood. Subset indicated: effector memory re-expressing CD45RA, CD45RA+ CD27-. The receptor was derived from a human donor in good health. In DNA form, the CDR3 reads TGTGCCAGCATCCAAACTAGCGGGTTAGGGAATGAGCAGTTCTTC. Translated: CASIQTSGLGNEQFF.